The 10 T cell receptor beta chains below were found in one sample sequenced in a study of radiotherapy plus CTLA-4 blockade in lung cancer. Libraries were prepared by immunoSEQ multiplex PCR; TCRdb keeps only in-frame clonotypes and omits some of them. The sample includes about 98,000 clones, 80% to 85% of them seen just once. Sequences were derived from peripheral blood, sampled from a patient treated with radiotherapy plus ipilimumab. The source is a human donor with non-small cell lung cancer who had a partial response to radiotherapy plus ipilimumab.

This clone was observed a handful of times. J is TRBJ1-4 and V is TRBV4-3, with 7 bases identical to TRBD1. Germline V gives CDR1 LGHNA, CDR2 YSLEER. V gave up 1 base and J gave up 7 bases; unmatched junction bases: 9. This CDR3 has 16 residues. The CDR3 here is CASSQAWRQGGEKLFF. The CDR3 nucleotides read TGCGCCAGCAGCCAAGCTTGGAGACAGGGAGGTGAAAAACTGTTTTTT.

The chain is built from TRBV5-4 and TRBJ2-5, with TRBD2 matching over 8 bases. CDR3 length: 14 amino acids. Germline V gene sequence: CDR1 SGHNT, CDR2 YYREEE (reference sequence). V gave up 6 bases and J gave up 10 bases; unmatched junction bases: 14. The CDR3, as DNA: TGTGCCAGCACCCCCGGGGGGGGCGGAGGGGACCAGTACTTC. Translated: CASTPGGGGGDQYF.

The gene calls are TRBV9 and TRBJ1-2; tentatively, D is TRBD1 (5 bases). CDR3 length equals 18 residues. V shed 0 bases and J shed 5 bases, with 23 bases lying between them. Germline CDR1 and CDR2: SGDLS and YYNGEE. The DNA of the CDR3 is TGTGCCAGCAGCGTAGGGATGGGATTGGGCAGGGAGGCGTATGGCTACACCTTC. Amino acids: CASSVGMGLGREAYGYTF.

The chain is built from TRBV5-8 and TRBJ2-7, with D possibly TRBD2 on 5 matching bases. Germline values: CDR1 SGHTS, CDR2 YDEGEE. V was trimmed by 0 bases and J by 0 bases, leaving 10 bases between them. This CDR3 has 15 residues. Here the CDR3 DNA reads TGTGCCAGCAGCTTGGAAACGGGAATCTCCTACGAGCAGTACTTC. Translation gives CASSLETGISYEQYF.

The rearrangement joins TRBV29-1 to TRBJ2-3, with TRBD1 identical over 7 bases. The CDR3 covers 13 residues. The ends lost 7 bases at V and 2 bases at J; junction bases unmatched: 6. Germline CDR1 and CDR2: SQVTM and ANQGSEA. CDR3 coding DNA: TGCAGCGCCTCGGGACAGACCACAGATACGCAGTATTTT. Translation gives CSASGQTTDTQYF.

The chain couples TRBV7-2 to TRBJ2-7; 14 bases are a match to TRBD2. Germline-derived CDR1 and CDR2 are SGHTA and FQGNSA. The CDR3 has 14 amino acids. Germline trimming cut 5 bases from V and 5 bases from J; bases unmatched to any gene: 2. CDR3 sequence (DNA): TGTGCCAGCAGCCTGGGACTAGCGGGAGACGAGCAGTACTTC. Its protein is CASSLGLAGDEQYF.

The chain is built from TRBV15 and TRBJ1-6; D not certain. V was clipped by 0 bases and J by 7 bases, with 10 bases between them. Germline V gene lookup returns CDR1 LNHNV and CDR2 YYDKDF (reference sequence). The CDR3 consists of 15 residues. This CDR3 reads CATSRDNALNSPLHF. DNA of the CDR3: TGTGCCACCAGCAGAGATAACGCGTTAAATTCACCCCTCCACTTT. The full variable domain, rest sourced from reference TRBV15 and TRBJ1-6, is DAMVIQNPRYQVTQFGKPVTLSCSQTLNHNVMYWYQQKSSQAPKLLFHYYDKDFNNEADTPDNFQSRRPNTSFCFLDIRSPGLGDTAMYLCATSRDNALNSPLHFGNGTRLTVT.

This clone appeared a few times. J is TRBJ1-5 and V is TRBV23-1; D is perhaps TRBD1 (5 bases). TRBV23-1 falls under the ORF class, with uncertain function. CDR3 length: 14 amino acids. V lost 3 bases to trimming and J lost 5 bases, with 11 bases between them. CDR3 region: CASSHGGHYQPQHF. The CDR3 DNA sequence: TGCGCCAGCAGTCATGGCGGACACTATCAGCCCCAGCATTTT.

This sequence joins TRBV28 and TRBJ2-7; 11 nucleotides match TRBD2. Germline V gives CDR1 MDHEN, CDR2 SYDVKM. The CDR3 runs 15 residues. J was trimmed by 2 bases and V by 6 bases; bases with no gene match: 6. The CDR3 DNA sequence: TGTGCCAGCAGCGAGGGACTAGCGGAAACCTACGAGCAGTACTTC. Residues: CASSEGLAETYEQYF.

J is TRBJ1-2 and V is TRBV5-4, with a tentative D call TRBD1 (6 bases). From germline, CDR1 is SGHNT and CDR2 YYREEE (reference sequence). The germline V and J ends were trimmed by 2 bases and 2 bases, with 13 bases remaining between them. This CDR3 is 15 amino acids long. The CDR3 is CASSFGSDSNYGYTF. In DNA, the CDR3 is TGTGCCAGCAGCTTCGGGTCGGACAGCAACTATGGCTACACCTTC. The variable domain in full, with the rest retrieved from reference TRBV5-4 and TRBJ1-2, is ETGVTQSPTHLIKTRGQQVTLRCSSQSGHNTVSWYQQALGQGPQFIFQYYREEENGRGNFPPRFSGLQFPNYSSELNVNALELDDSALYLCASSFGSDSNYGYTFGSGTRLTVV.